These T cell receptor beta chains were read from a single sample in a study of CD8 T cells in Susac syndrome. MiXCR was run by TCRdb on the immunoSEQ multiplex PCR reads, yielding one entry per CDR3 protein. Found here are around 200,000 distinct CDR3 sequences, about 95% of them singletons; the top ten hold approximately 0.081%. The sequencing input was CD4+ T cells from PBMCs. The receptors come from a human donor with multiple sclerosis. Each CDR3 is given with its conserved first and last residue. Fields, in order: clone size, D gene, J gene, V gene, CDR3 protein, CDR3 DNA. The D gene is left open where the match is weak. Rows may omit the clone size; those that give it use once, few, many or a size class.

abundance: NA; d_gene: TRBD1; j_gene: TRBJ1-5; v_gene: TRBV30; CDR3aa: CAWSAQGVAAQHF; CDR3nt: TGTGCCTGGAGTGCCCAGGGGGTGGCGGCCCAGCATTTT
abundance: once; d_gene: NA; j_gene: TRBJ1-1; v_gene: TRBV7-2; CDR3aa: CASSYGTPRMNTEAFF; CDR3nt: TGTGCCAGCAGTTATGGGACTCCTAGGATGAACACTGAAGCTTTCTTT
abundance: once; d_gene: TRBD1; j_gene: TRBJ1-6; v_gene: TRBV7-8; CDR3aa: CASSLGAFGDSSSYNSPLHF; CDR3nt: TGTGCCAGCAGCTTAGGAGCCTTCGGGGACAGCTCCTCCTATAATTCACCCCTCCACTTT
abundance: NA; d_gene: NA; j_gene: TRBJ1-5; v_gene: TRBV20-1; CDR3aa: CSASRTAQSQPQHF; CDR3nt: TGCAGTGCTAGTAGGACAGCCCAAAGTCAGCCCCAGCATTTT
abundance: NA; d_gene: TRBD1; j_gene: TRBJ2-1; v_gene: TRBV2; CDR3aa: CASTETGTGAREQFF; CDR3nt: TGTGCCAGCACCGAAACCGGGACAGGGGCCCGCGAGCAGTTCTTC
abundance: NA; d_gene: NA; j_gene: TRBJ2-1; v_gene: TRBV29-1; CDR3aa: CSVVRGSSYNEQFF; CDR3nt: TGCAGCGTGGTCAGGGGAAGCTCCTACAATGAGCAGTTCTTC
abundance: NA; d_gene: TRBD1; j_gene: TRBJ1-2; v_gene: TRBV30; CDR3aa: CAWRTQDRVGGYTF; CDR3nt: TGTGCCTGGAGAACCCAGGACAGGGTAGGCGGCTACACCTTC
abundance: NA; d_gene: NA; j_gene: TRBJ1-1; v_gene: TRBV27; CDR3aa: CASGGGFTEAFF; CDR3nt: TGTGCCAGCGGAGGGGGGTTCACTGAAGCTTTCTTT
abundance: NA; d_gene: TRBD2; j_gene: TRBJ2-1; v_gene: TRBV30; CDR3aa: CAWRTGTSGYNEQFF; CDR3nt: TGTGCCTGGAGAACGGGGACTAGCGGATACAATGAGCAGTTCTTC
abundance: NA; d_gene: TRBD2; j_gene: TRBJ2-3; v_gene: TRBV29-1; CDR3aa: CSVAGLAGGDTQYF; CDR3nt: TGCAGCGTCGCTGGACTAGCGGGGGGAGATACGCAGTATTTT
abundance: once; d_gene: TRBD1; j_gene: TRBJ2-7; v_gene: TRBV6-5; CDR3aa: CASSSTGTGGYGQYF; CDR3nt: TGTGCCAGCAGTTCCACCGGGACAGGGGGTTACGGGCAGTACTTC
abundance: NA; d_gene: NA; j_gene: TRBJ2-3; v_gene: TRBV29-1; CDR3aa: CSARRRGADTQYF; CDR3nt: TGCAGCGCCAGACGCCGGGGCGCAGATACGCAGTATTTT
abundance: NA; d_gene: TRBD2; j_gene: TRBJ2-3; v_gene: TRBV7-2; CDR3aa: CASSSVAGGTDTQYF; CDR3nt: TGTGCCAGCAGCTCCGTCGCGGGGGGTACAGATACGCAGTATTTT
abundance: NA; d_gene: NA; j_gene: TRBJ1-2; v_gene: TRBV9; CDR3aa: CASSVEVGNYGYTF; CDR3nt: TGTGCCAGCAGCGTAGAGGTGGGCAACTATGGCTACACCTTC
abundance: once; d_gene: TRBD1; j_gene: TRBJ1-2; v_gene: TRBV24-1; CDR3aa: CATSGLQGAADYGYTF; CDR3nt: TGTGCCACCAGTGGTCTCCAGGGGGCCGCGGACTATGGCTACACCTTC
abundance: NA; d_gene: NA; j_gene: TRBJ2-3; v_gene: TRBV29-1; CDR3aa: CSVEEADREYF; CDR3nt: TGCAGCGTTGAAGAGGCCGATAGGGAGTATTTT
abundance: NA; d_gene: NA; j_gene: TRBJ2-5; v_gene: TRBV27; CDR3aa: CATRGVLETQYF; CDR3nt: TGTGCCACCCGCGGGGTCTTGGAAACCCAGTACTTC
abundance: NA; d_gene: NA; j_gene: TRBJ2-1; v_gene: TRBV29-1; CDR3aa: CSVEDWDVEQFF; CDR3nt: TGCAGCGTTGAAGATTGGGATGTTGAGCAGTTCTTC
abundance: NA; d_gene: TRBD1; j_gene: TRBJ1-1; v_gene: TRBV20-1; CDR3aa: CSATVQGALMNTEAFF; CDR3nt: TGCAGTGCTACGGTCCAGGGGGCTCTCATGAACACTGAAGCTTTCTTT
abundance: NA; d_gene: NA; j_gene: TRBJ1-3; v_gene: TRBV6-1; CDR3aa: CASRDGARNTIYF; CDR3nt: TGTGCCAGCCGGGACGGAGCGAGAAACACCATATATTTT
abundance: NA; d_gene: TRBD2; j_gene: TRBJ2-5; v_gene: TRBV20-1; CDR3aa: CSAHPQAGGTRVETQYF; CDR3nt: TGCAGTGCTCACCCCCAGGCGGGGGGAACTCGCGTGGAGACCCAGTACTTC
abundance: NA; d_gene: TRBD1; j_gene: TRBJ1-1; v_gene: TRBV12-5; CDR3aa: CASGLMGQVEAFF; CDR3nt: TGTGCTAGTGGTTTGATGGGACAGGTAGAAGCTTTCTTT
abundance: NA; d_gene: NA; j_gene: TRBJ1-2; v_gene: TRBV7-9; CDR3aa: CASSQGAGYTF; CDR3nt: TGTGCCAGCAGTCAGGGTGCTGGCTACACCTTC
abundance: NA; d_gene: TRBD2; j_gene: TRBJ2-1; v_gene: TRBV3-1; CDR3aa: CASRPGSGEGQFF; CDR3nt: TGTGCCAGCAGACCTGGTAGCGGGGAGGGGCAGTTCTTC
abundance: NA; d_gene: TRBD2; j_gene: TRBJ2-7; v_gene: TRBV12-3/TRBV12-4; CDR3aa: CASRPTSGGTYEQYF; CDR3nt: TGTGCCAGCAGGCCAACTAGCGGGGGGACCTACGAGCAGTACTTC
abundance: NA; d_gene: NA; j_gene: TRBJ2-1; v_gene: TRBV5-6; CDR3aa: CASSWDLGGDTYNEQFF; CDR3nt: TGTGCCAGCAGCTGGGACCTTGGCGGGGACACCTACAATGAGCAGTTCTTC
abundance: NA; d_gene: NA; j_gene: TRBJ1-5; v_gene: TRBV7-9; CDR3aa: CASSLASTNQPQHF; CDR3nt: TGTGCCAGCAGCTTAGCGAGCACGAATCAGCCCCAGCATTTT
abundance: NA; d_gene: NA; j_gene: TRBJ1-4; v_gene: TRBV4-1; CDR3aa: CASSQGSGQGWEKLFF; CDR3nt: TGCGCCAGCAGCCAAGGCTCTGGGCAGGGATGGGAAAAACTGTTTTTT
abundance: NA; d_gene: NA; j_gene: TRBJ1-4; v_gene: TRBV27; CDR3aa: CASSPGRLLDEKLFF; CDR3nt: TGTGCCAGCAGCCCCGGGCGGCTCTTAGATGAAAAACTGTTTTTT
abundance: few; d_gene: NA; j_gene: TRBJ2-1; v_gene: TRBV3-1; CDR3aa: CASSQDRGTWNEQFF; CDR3nt: TGTGCCAGCAGCCAAGATCGGGGGACATGGAATGAGCAGTTCTTC
abundance: NA; d_gene: NA; j_gene: TRBJ1-1; v_gene: TRBV25-1; CDR3aa: CASSEGTEAFF; CDR3nt: TGTGCCAGCAGTGAAGGTACTGAAGCTTTCTTT
abundance: once; d_gene: NA; j_gene: TRBJ1-2; v_gene: TRBV7-2; CDR3aa: CASSSTGYYGYTF; CDR3nt: TGTGCCAGCAGCTCAACAGGGTACTATGGCTACACCTTC
abundance: NA; d_gene: TRBD1; j_gene: TRBJ1-5; v_gene: TRBV24-1; CDR3aa: CATFENRGCQPQHF; CDR3nt: TGTGCCACCTTCGAAAACAGGGGGTGTCAGCCCCAGCATTTT
abundance: NA; d_gene: TRBD1; j_gene: TRBJ1-5; v_gene: TRBV29-1; CDR3aa: CSVGDREGPQHF; CDR3nt: TGCAGCGTTGGTGACAGGGAAGGGCCCCAGCATTTT
abundance: once; d_gene: NA; j_gene: TRBJ2-1; v_gene: TRBV3-1; CDR3aa: CASSQVKGGEQFF; CDR3nt: TGTGCCAGCAGCCAAGTTAAGGGGGGTGAGCAGTTCTTC
abundance: NA; d_gene: NA; j_gene: TRBJ2-1; v_gene: TRBV3-1; CDR3aa: CASSPWGGRGEQFF; CDR3nt: TGTGCCAGCAGCCCGTGGGGGGGCCGCGGTGAGCAGTTCTTC
abundance: few; d_gene: NA; j_gene: TRBJ2-5; v_gene: TRBV20-1; CDR3aa: CSARVQETQYF; CDR3nt: TGCAGTGCTAGGGTTCAAGAGACCCAGTACTTC
abundance: NA; d_gene: NA; j_gene: TRBJ2-7; v_gene: TRBV20-1; CDR3aa: CSAWGPGDYEQYF; CDR3nt: TGCAGTGCTTGGGGACCGGGAGACTACGAGCAGTACTTC
abundance: NA; d_gene: NA; j_gene: TRBJ1-6; v_gene: TRBV2; CDR3aa: CASSVDGAGDLSPLHF; CDR3nt: TGTGCCAGCAGTGTTGACGGGGCAGGGGACCTTTCACCCCTCCACTTT
abundance: NA; d_gene: TRBD1; j_gene: TRBJ1-2; v_gene: TRBV20-1; CDR3aa: CSASGTGYGYTF; CDR3nt: TGCAGTGCTAGCGGGACAGGCTATGGCTACACCTTC
abundance: NA; d_gene: NA; j_gene: TRBJ1-5; v_gene: TRBV30; CDR3aa: CAWSLGGQPQHF; CDR3nt: TGTGCCTGGAGTTTGGGCGGCCAGCCCCAGCATTTT
abundance: NA; d_gene: NA; j_gene: TRBJ1-3; v_gene: TRBV3-1; CDR3aa: CASSQSAGNTIYF; CDR3nt: TGTGCCAGCAGCCAAAGTGCAGGAAACACCATATATTTT
abundance: NA; d_gene: NA; j_gene: TRBJ2-2; v_gene: TRBV4-1; CDR3aa: CASSQAGVANTGELFF; CDR3nt: TGCGCCAGCAGCCAAGCAGGGGTGGCGAACACCGGGGAGCTGTTTTTT
abundance: NA; d_gene: NA; j_gene: TRBJ1-5; v_gene: TRBV30; CDR3aa: CAWSAFTNQPQHF; CDR3nt: TGTGCCTGGAGTGCATTCACAAATCAGCCCCAGCATTTT
abundance: NA; d_gene: NA; j_gene: TRBJ2-1; v_gene: TRBV28; CDR3aa: CASSFSDSYNEQFF; CDR3nt: TGTGCCAGCAGTTTTTCCGATTCCTACAATGAGCAGTTCTTC
abundance: once; d_gene: TRBD1; j_gene: TRBJ1-1; v_gene: TRBV13; CDR3aa: CASSLPNSQGAGTEAFF; CDR3nt: TGTGCCAGCAGCTTGCCAAACTCACAGGGGGCTGGCACTGAAGCTTTCTTT
abundance: NA; d_gene: NA; j_gene: TRBJ1-6; v_gene: TRBV3-1; CDR3aa: CASSQHAGADSPLHF; CDR3nt: TGTGCCAGCAGCCAACACGCCGGCGCGGATTCACCCCTCCACTTT
abundance: NA; d_gene: NA; j_gene: TRBJ1-6; v_gene: TRBV30; CDR3aa: CAWIPFGVGRGSPLHF; CDR3nt: TGTGCCTGGATCCCCTTTGGGGTAGGCCGGGGCTCACCCCTCCACTTT
abundance: NA; d_gene: NA; j_gene: TRBJ2-7; v_gene: TRBV7-2; CDR3aa: CASRPSAAYEQYF; CDR3nt: TGTGCCAGCAGACCCTCGGCGGCCTACGAGCAGTACTTC
abundance: NA; d_gene: TRBD1; j_gene: TRBJ2-5; v_gene: TRBV24-1; CDR3aa: CATSDRGQGVGETQYF; CDR3nt: TGTGCCACCAGTGACCGGGGACAGGGAGTAGGAGAGACCCAGTACTTC
abundance: once; d_gene: NA; j_gene: TRBJ2-7; v_gene: TRBV16; CDR3aa: CASSPFRQDLRVHEQYF; CDR3nt: TGTGCCAGCAGCCCCTTCCGACAGGACTTAAGGGTCCACGAGCAGTACTTC
abundance: few; d_gene: TRBD1; j_gene: TRBJ2-1; v_gene: TRBV18; CDR3aa: CASSPGQGSYNEQFF; CDR3nt: TGTGCCAGCTCACCAGGACAGGGATCCTACAATGAGCAGTTCTTC
abundance: NA; d_gene: TRBD1; j_gene: TRBJ1-6; v_gene: TRBV3-1; CDR3aa: CASSQDRQGGSPLHF; CDR3nt: TGTGCCAGCAGCCAAGATCGACAGGGTGGATCACCCCTCCACTTT